This T cell receptor beta chain was documented in a study of T cell changes during pregnancy in multiple sclerosis. Sequencing used immunoSEQ multiplex PCR; TCRdb keeps in-frame clones, though not all of them. The sample shows tens of thousands of clones, roughly 91% of them seen only once. Sequenced here: CD8+ T cells from peripheral blood mononuclear cells, sampled after pregnancy. This TCR was sampled from a female donor in good health, enrolled as a control in a pregnancy study.

CDR3 loop: CASSQDPASGGELFF. CDR3 nucleotide sequence: TGCGCCAGCAGCCAAGATCCTGCGAGCGGCGGGGAGCTGTTTTTT. The J gene is TRBJ2-2, the V gene TRBV4-1; tentative D call: TRBD2 (5 bases). This CDR3 comprises 15 residues. V was trimmed by 0 bases and J by 7 bases, leaving 12 bases between them. Germline-derived CDR1 and CDR2 are MGHRA and YSYEKL.